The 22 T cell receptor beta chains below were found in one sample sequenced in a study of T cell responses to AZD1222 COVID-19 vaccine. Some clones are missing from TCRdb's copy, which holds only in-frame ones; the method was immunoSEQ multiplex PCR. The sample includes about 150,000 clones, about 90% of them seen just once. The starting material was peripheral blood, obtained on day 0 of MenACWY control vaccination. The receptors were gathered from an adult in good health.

CDR3 bases: TGTGCCAGCAGTCTCGACGGACAGGGGCCTGAAGCTTTCTTT. It is translated as CASSLDGQGPEAFF. V usage is TRBV7-9 and J usage is TRBJ1-1; TRBD1 aligns across 9 bases. The CDR3 consists of 14 residues. After removal of 6 bases from V and 6 bases from J, the junction contained 8 bases not matched to a gene. Per germline, CDR1 SEHNR and CDR2 FQNEAQ (reference sequence).

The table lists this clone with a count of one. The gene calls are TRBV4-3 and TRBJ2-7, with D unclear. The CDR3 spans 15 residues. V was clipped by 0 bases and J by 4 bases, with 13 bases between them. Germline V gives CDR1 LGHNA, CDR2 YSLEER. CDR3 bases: TGCGCCAGCAGCCAAGATCACGGGTTTCTGTACGAGCAGTACTTC. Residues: CASSQDHGFLYEQYF.

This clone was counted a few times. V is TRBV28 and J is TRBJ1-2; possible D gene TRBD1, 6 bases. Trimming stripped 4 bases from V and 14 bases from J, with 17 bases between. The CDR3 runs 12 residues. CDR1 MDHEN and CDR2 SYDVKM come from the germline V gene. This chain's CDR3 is CASSSANRVCTF. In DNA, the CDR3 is TGTGCCAGCAGTTCCGCGAACAGGGTTTGTACCTTC.

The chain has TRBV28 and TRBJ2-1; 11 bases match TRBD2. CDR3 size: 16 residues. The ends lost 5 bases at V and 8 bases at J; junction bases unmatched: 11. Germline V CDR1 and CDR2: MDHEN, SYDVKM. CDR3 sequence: CASSHPLAGGPDEQFF. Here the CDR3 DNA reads TGTGCCAGCAGTCACCCCCTAGCGGGAGGACCCGATGAGCAGTTCTTC. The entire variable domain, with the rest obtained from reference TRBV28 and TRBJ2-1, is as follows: DVKVTQSSRYLVKRTGEKVFLECVQDMDHENMFWYRQDPGLGLRLIYFSYDVKMKEKGDIPEGYSVSREKKERFSLILESASTNQTSMYLCASSHPLAGGPDEQFFGPGTRLTVL.

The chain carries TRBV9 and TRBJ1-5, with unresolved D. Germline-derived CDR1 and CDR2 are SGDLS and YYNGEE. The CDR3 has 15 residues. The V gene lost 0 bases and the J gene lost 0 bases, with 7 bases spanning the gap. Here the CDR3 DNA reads TGTGCCAGCAGCGTAGGATGGGGTAGCAATCAGCCCCAGCATTTT. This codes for CASSVGWGSNQPQHF. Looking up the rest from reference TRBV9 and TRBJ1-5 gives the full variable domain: DSGVTQTPKHLITATGQRVTLRCSPRSGDLSVYWYQQSLDQGLQFLIQYYNGEERAKGNILERFSAQQFPDLHSELNLSSLELGDSALYFCASSVGWGSNQPQHFGDGTRLSIL.

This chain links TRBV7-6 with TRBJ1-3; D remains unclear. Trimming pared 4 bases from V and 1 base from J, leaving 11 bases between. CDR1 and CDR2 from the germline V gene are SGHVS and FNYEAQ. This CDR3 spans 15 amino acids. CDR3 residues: CASSYSRESGNTIYF. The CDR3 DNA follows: TGTGCCAGCAGCTACTCTAGGGAATCTGGAAACACCATATATTTT.

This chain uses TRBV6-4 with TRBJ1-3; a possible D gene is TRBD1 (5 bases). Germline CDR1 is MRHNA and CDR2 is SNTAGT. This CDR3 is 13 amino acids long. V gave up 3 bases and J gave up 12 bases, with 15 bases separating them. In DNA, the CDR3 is TGTGCCAGCAGTGAGATGGCGTCAGGGATCATATATTTT. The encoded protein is CASSEMASGIIYF.

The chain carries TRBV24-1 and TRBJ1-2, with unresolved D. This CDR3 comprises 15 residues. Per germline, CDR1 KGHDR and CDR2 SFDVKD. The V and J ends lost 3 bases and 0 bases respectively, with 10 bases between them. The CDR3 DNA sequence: TGTGCCACCAGTGATGGGATTTTAACTAACTATGGCTACACCTTC. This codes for CATSDGILTNYGYTF.

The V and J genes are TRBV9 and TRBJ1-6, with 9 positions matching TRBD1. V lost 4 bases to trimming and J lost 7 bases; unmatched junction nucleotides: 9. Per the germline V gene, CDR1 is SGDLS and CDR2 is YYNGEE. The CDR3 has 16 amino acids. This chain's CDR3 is CASSPTGTGRNSPLHF. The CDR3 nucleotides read TGTGCCAGCAGCCCCACCGGGACAGGGAGAAATTCACCCCTCCACTTT.

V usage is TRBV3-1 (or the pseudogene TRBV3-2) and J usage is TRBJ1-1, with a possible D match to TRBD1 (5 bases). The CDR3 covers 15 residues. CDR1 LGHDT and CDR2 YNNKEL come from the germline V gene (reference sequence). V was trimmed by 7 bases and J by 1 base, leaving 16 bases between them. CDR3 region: CASNGLGGGNTEAFF. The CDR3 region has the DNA TGTGCCAGCAACGGTCTGGGGGGTGGGAACACTGAAGCTTTCTTT.

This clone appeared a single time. The CDR3 sequence is CASSLFPRGADTEAFF. In DNA form, the CDR3 reads TGTGCCAGCAGCTTATTCCCTCGGGGGGCCGACACTGAAGCTTTCTTT. The chain has TRBV7-9 and TRBJ1-1; maybe TRBD1 (6 bases). Germline lookup yields CDR1 SEHNR and CDR2 FQNEAQ (reference sequence). V was clipped by 2 bases and J by 3 bases, with 16 bases between them. The CDR3 covers 16 residues.

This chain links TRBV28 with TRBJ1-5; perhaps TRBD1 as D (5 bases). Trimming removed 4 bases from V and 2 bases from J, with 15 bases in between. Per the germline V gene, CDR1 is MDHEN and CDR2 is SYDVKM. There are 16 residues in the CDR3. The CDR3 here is CASSWGGGIGNQPQHF. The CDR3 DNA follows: TGTGCCAGCAGTTGGGGCGGGGGGATTGGCAATCAGCCCCAGCATTTT.

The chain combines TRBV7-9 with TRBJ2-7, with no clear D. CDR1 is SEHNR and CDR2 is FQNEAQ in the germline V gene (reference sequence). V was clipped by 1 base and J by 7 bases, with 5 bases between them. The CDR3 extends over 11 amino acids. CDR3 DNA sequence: TGTGCCAGCAGCTTAGGAGCAGAGCAGTACTTC. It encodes CASSLGAEQYF.

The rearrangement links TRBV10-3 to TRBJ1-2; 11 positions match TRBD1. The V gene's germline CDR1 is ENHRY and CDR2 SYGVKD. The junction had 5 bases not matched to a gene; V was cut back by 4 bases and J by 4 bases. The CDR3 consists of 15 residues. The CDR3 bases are TGTGCCATCAGTGCGGGGGGACAGGGGGTCTATGGCTACACCTTC. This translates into CAISAGGQGVYGYTF.

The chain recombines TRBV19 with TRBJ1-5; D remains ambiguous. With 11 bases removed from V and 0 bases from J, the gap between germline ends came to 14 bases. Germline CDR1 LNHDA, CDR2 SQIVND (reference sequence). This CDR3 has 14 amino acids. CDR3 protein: CAAEGPSSNQPQHF. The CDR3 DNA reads TGTGCCGCGGAAGGGCCGTCTAGCAATCAGCCCCAGCATTTT.

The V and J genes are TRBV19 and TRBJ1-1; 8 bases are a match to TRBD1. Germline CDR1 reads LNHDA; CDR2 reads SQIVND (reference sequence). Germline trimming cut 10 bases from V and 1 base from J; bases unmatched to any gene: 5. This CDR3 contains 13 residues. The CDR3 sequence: CAIRDRKNTEAFF. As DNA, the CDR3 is TGTGCCATCCGGGACAGGAAGAACACTGAAGCTTTCTTT. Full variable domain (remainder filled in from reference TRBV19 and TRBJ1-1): DGGITQSPKYLFRKEGQNVTLSCEQNLNHDAMYWYRQDPGQGLRLIYYSQIVNDFQKGDIAEGYSVSREKKESFPLTVTSAQKNPTAFYLCAIRDRKNTEAFFGQGTRLTVV.

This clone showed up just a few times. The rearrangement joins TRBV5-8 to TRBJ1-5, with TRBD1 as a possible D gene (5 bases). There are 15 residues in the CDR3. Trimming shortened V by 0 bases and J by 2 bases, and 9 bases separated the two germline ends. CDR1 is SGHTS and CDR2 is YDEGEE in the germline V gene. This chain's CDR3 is CASSLGRDGNQPQHF. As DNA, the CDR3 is TGTGCCAGCAGCTTGGGTCGGGACGGCAATCAGCCCCAGCATTTT.

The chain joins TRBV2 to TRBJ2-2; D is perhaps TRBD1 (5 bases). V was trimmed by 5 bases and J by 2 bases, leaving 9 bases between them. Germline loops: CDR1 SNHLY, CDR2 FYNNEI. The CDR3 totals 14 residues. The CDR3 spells CASSTDRNTGELFF. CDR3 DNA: TGTGCCAGCAGTACCGACAGAAACACCGGGGAGCTGTTTTTT. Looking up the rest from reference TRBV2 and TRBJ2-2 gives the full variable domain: EPEVTQTPSHQVTQMGQEVILRCVPISNHLYFYWYRQILGQKVEFLVSFYNNEISEKSEIFDDQFSVERPDGSNFTLKIRSTKLEDSAMYFCASSTDRNTGELFFGEGSRLTVL.

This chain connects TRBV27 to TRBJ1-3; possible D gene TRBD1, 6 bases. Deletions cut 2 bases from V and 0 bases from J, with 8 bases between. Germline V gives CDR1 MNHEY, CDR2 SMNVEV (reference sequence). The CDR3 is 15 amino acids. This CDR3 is CASSLGRGSGNTIYF. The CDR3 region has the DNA TGTGCCAGCAGTTTAGGCAGGGGCTCTGGAAACACCATATATTTT.

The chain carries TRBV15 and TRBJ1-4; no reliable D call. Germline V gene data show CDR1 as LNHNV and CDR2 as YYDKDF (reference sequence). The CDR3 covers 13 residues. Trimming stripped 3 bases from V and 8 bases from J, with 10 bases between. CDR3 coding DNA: TGTGCCACCAGCAGGGACCTTAGGGAAAAACTGTTTTTT. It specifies CATSRDLREKLFF.

CDR3: CASSYSSGGYTF. The CDR3 bases are TGTGCCAGCAGTTACTCGAGTGGTGGCTACACCTTC. The chain combines TRBV6-2 or TRBV6-3 with TRBJ1-2; D remains unclear. Germline assignment: CDR1 MNHEY and CDR2 SVGEGT. The CDR3 has 12 residues. Trimming took off 0 bases at V and 7 bases at J, with 6 bases between the two ends.

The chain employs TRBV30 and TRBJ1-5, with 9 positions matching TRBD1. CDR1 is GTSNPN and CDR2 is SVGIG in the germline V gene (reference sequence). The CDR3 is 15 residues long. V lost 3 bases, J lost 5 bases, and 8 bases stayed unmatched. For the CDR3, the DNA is TGTGCCTGGAGCGCAGGGACAGGGTGGGATCAGCCCCAGCATTTT. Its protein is CAWSAGTGWDQPQHF. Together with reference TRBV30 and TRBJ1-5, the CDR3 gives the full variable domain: SQTIHQWPATLVQPVGSPLSLECTVEGTSNPNLYWYRQAAGRGLQLLFYSVGIGQISSEVPQNLSASRPQDRQFILSSKKLLLSDSGFYLCAWSAGTGWDQPQHFGDGTRLSIL.